The rows below give T cell receptor beta chains drawn from one sample of a study of shared clonotypes between healthy human individuals. Some clones are missing from TCRdb's copy, which holds only in-frame ones; the method was immunoSEQ multiplex PCR. The sample lists roughly 640,000 clones; more than 95% were seen once. Sequences were obtained from naive CD4+ T cells sorted from blood. Receptors were obtained from a woman in her 30s in good health. The CDR3 runs from the conserved cysteine through the conserved F or W. D genes are given only for firm matches. Only part of the rows carry a size: once, few, many, or a class if the clone is expanded.

>.|TRBJ1-2|.|TRBV18
TGTGCCAGCTCACCAGATCGTTATCCAGGGTCCAACTATGGCTACACCTTC
CASSPDRYPGSNYGYTF
>.|TRBJ2-2|TRBD1|TRBV5-1
TGCGCCAGCAGCTTGTTGGGGACAGCGAACACCGGGGAGCTGTTTTTT
CASSLLGTANTGELFF
>.|TRBJ2-5|TRBD1|TRBV5-1
TGCGCCAGCAGGTATGACAGGGGACCCCAAGAGACCCAGTACTTC
CASRYDRGPQETQYF
>.|TRBJ1-3|.|TRBV29-1
TGCAGCGTAGCGGGCTCTGGAAACACCATATATTTT
CSVAGSGNTIYF
>.|TRBJ2-7|TRBD1|TRBV2
TGTGCCAGCAGCTCCGGGACAGGGGTCTTCGGGCAGTACTTC
CASSSGTGVFGQYF
>.|TRBJ1-5|.|TRBV10-2
TGCGCCAGCAGTGAGTCGGCCGGGGGGGGTCAGCCCCAGCATTTT
CASSESAGGGQPQHF
>.|TRBJ1-2|.|TRBV7-9
TGTGCCAGCAGCTTAGACAGCTTCAACTATGGCTACACCTTC
CASSLDSFNYGYTF
>.|TRBJ1-2|TRBD1|TRBV11-2
TGTGCCAGCAGCTATAGAGGGGGACAGGGGGGCTATGGCTACACCTTC
CASSYRGGQGGYGYTF
>.|TRBJ2-5|TRBD1|TRBV7-2
TGTGCCAGCAGCTGGGGACAGGTAGAGACCCAGTACTTC
CASSWGQVETQYF
>.|TRBJ1-4|.|TRBV5-1
TGCGCCAGCAGGGGGTCAACTAATGAAAAACTGTTTTTT
CASRGSTNEKLFF
>once|TRBJ2-7|.|TRBV7-2
TGTGCCAGCAGCCTAGACCCAGGGGCCCCCTACGAGCAGTACTTC
CASSLDPGAPYEQYF
>.|TRBJ1-3|.|TRBV2
TGTGCCACCCGAACCCTCGGAAACACCATATATTTT
CATRTLGNTIYF
>.|TRBJ1-5|TRBD1|TRBV12-5
TGTGCTAGTGGCAAACCCCCTTACGACAGGGGGTACGATCAGCCCCAGCATTTT
CASGKPPYDRGYDQPQHF
>once|TRBJ1-5|TRBD1|TRBV10-3
TGTGCCATCATGATTACAGGGGATTTAGGGAATCAGCCCCAGCATTTT
CAIMITGDLGNQPQHF
>.|TRBJ2-2|TRBD2|TRBV11-3
TGTGCCAGCAGCTTATCACTCGCTAGCGGGGCGAACACCGGGGAGCTGTTTTTT
CASSLSLASGANTGELFF
>.|TRBJ1-2|.|TRBV5-4
TGTGCCAGCAGCTTGGAGGAGGGGAGGCCATATGGCTACACCTTC
CASSLEEGRPYGYTF
>.|TRBJ2-7|.|TRBV10-1
TGCGCCAGCAGTGTTTCTGGGCCGCCCTACGAGCAGTACTTC
CASSVSGPPYEQYF
>.|TRBJ2-7|.|TRBV28
TGTGCCAGCAGTTTTCAGGGATCCTACGAGCAGTACTTC
CASSFQGSYEQYF
>.|TRBJ1-1|.|TRBV7-8
TGTGCCAGCAGCGCCCTACAGGGCCGAACTGAAGCTTTCTTT
CASSALQGRTEAFF
>.|TRBJ1-5|TRBD1|TRBV2
TGTGCCAGCAGTGGGACAGGACGCAATCAGCCCCAGCATTTT
CASSGTGRNQPQHF
>.|TRBJ2-7|.|TRBV28
TGTGCCAGCAGTTTAGCCAGGTTCCTCTACGAGCAGTACTTC
CASSLARFLYEQYF
>.|TRBJ2-2|TRBD2|TRBV27
TGTGCCAGCAGTTCGTGGGATCGGCTAGCGGGAGTCGGGGAGCTGTTTTTT
CASSSWDRLAGVGELFF
>.|TRBJ2-5|.|TRBV21-1
TGTGCCAGCAGCAATGGGACAGGGGGCTGGGAGACCCAGTACTTC
CASSNGTGGWETQYF
>once|TRBJ2-7|.|TRBV30
TGTGCCTGGAGTGTAGGGCAACCACACTCCTACGAGCAGTACTTC
CAWSVGQPHSYEQYF
>.|TRBJ1-2|.|TRBV19
TGTGCCAGTAGTCAAACCGGGACGGAGATAAACTATGGCTACACCTTC
CASSQTGTEINYGYTF
>.|TRBJ2-6|.|TRBV5-8
TGTGCCAGCAGCTTAATCTCCGTATGGCGTGGAGCTGGGGCCAACGTCCTGACTTTC
CASSLISVWRGAGANVLTF
>once|TRBJ2-2|TRBD2|TRBV19
TGTGCCAGTGCGACGGGGACTAGCGTCAACACCGGGGAGCTGTTTTTT
CASATGTSVNTGELFF
>.|TRBJ2-7|TRBD1|TRBV2
TGTGCCAGCAAAGGGGGCGAGGTAATCCACGAGCAGTACTTC
CASKGGEVIHEQYF
>.|TRBJ1-2|.|TRBV27
TGTGCCAGCAGTCCCTCCGGGGTCAAGGGCTATGGCTACACCTTC
CASSPSGVKGYGYTF
>.|TRBJ1-1|.|TRBV20-1
TGCAGTGCTACCGATCCCACTGAAGCTTTCTTT
CSATDPTEAFF
>.|TRBJ2-2|TRBD1|TRBV7-9
TGTGCCAGCAGCCCCCCCCCGGGACAGGGAGGGACCGGGGAGCTGTTTTTT
CASSPPPGQGGTGELFF
>.|TRBJ1-5|.|TRBV6-1
TGTGCCAGCCGTGGGGCGCCTGGGCAGCCCCAGCATTTT
CASRGAPGQPQHF
>.|TRBJ1-2|TRBD1|TRBV7-3
TGTGCCAGCAGCACCTCCGGGGACAGGCGTTCAAATAACTATGGCTACACCTTC
CASSTSGDRRSNNYGYTF
>.|TRBJ2-7|.|TRBV10-1
TGCGCCAGCAGTGGAAGCTACGAGCAGTACTTC
CASSGSYEQYF
>.|TRBJ2-2|.|TRBV6-1
TGTGCCAGCAGTGCCTTAGCCCATAGCGGGGAGCTGTTTTTT
CASSALAHSGELFF
>.|TRBJ2-5|TRBD2|TRBV19
TGTGCCAGTAGTACCGGGACTAGCGGGCAAGAGACCCAGTACTTC
CASSTGTSGQETQYF
>.|TRBJ2-7|.|TRBV28
TGTGCCATCCTTCGCCCACAGCCTCCCTACGAGCAGTACTTC
CAILRPQPPYEQYF
>.|TRBJ1-4|TRBD1|TRBV19
TGCAGGGGGCCGAAGAATGAAAAACTGTTTTTT
CRGPKNEKLFF
>once|TRBJ1-5|TRBD1|TRBV15
TGTGCCACCAGCAGTGACAGGGGACGTCAGCCCCAGCATTTT
CATSSDRGRQPQHF
>.|TRBJ1-2|.|TRBV5-1
TGCGCCAGCAGCCGAACATGGGATAACTATGGCTACACCTTC
CASSRTWDNYGYTF
>.|TRBJ2-7|TRBD1|TRBV2
TGTGCCAGCAGTTATACAGGGGGCTCGACCGAGCAGTACTTC
CASSYTGGSTEQYF
>.|TRBJ1-1|.|TRBV2
TGTGCCAGCAGTGAACAGGGGAAGTACGAAGCTTTCTTT
CASSEQGKYEAFF
>.|TRBJ1-4|.|TRBV21-1
TGTGCCAGCAGGGACCTTAAAACAACTAATGAAAAACTGTTTTTT
CASRDLKTTNEKLFF
>.|TRBJ2-3|TRBD1|TRBV5-1
TGCGCCAGCAGCTTCAGTGACAGGGGCAAGGGAGATACGCAGTATTTT
CASSFSDRGKGDTQYF
>.|TRBJ2-7|TRBD2|TRBV28
TGTGCCAGCAGCCCCGGGACTAGCGGGAGCTACGAGCAGTACTTC
CASSPGTSGSYEQYF
>.|TRBJ2-5|.|TRBV7-8
TGTGCCAGCAGCTTAGATACAGGGAACCAAGAGACCCAGTACTTC
CASSLDTGNQETQYF
>.|TRBJ2-1|TRBD2|TRBV9
TGTGCCAGCAGCGTCGAACCGGGACTAGCGTACAATGAGCAGTTCTTC
CASSVEPGLAYNEQFF
>.|TRBJ1-3|.|TRBV4-1
TGCGCCAGCAGCCAAGGCAGACCCTTCTCTGGAAACACCATATATTTT
CASSQGRPFSGNTIYF
>.|TRBJ2-1|TRBD2|TRBV5-1
TGCGCCAGCAGCTTGGGGCGGGAGTGGTCCTACAATGAGCAGTTCTTC
CASSLGREWSYNEQFF
>.|TRBJ2-3|.|TRBV2
TGTGCCAGCATGAGGGTTGGGGTCGTCACAGATACGCAGTATTTT
CASMRVGVVTDTQYF
>.|TRBJ2-4|TRBD1|TRBV18
TGTGCCAGCTCACCTGACAGGGTGCGGAACATTCAGTACTTC
CASSPDRVRNIQYF